This TCR beta chain was sequenced in a study of T cells after yellow fever vaccination. The sample holds a few counts of this clonotype. TCRdb reanalysed the 5' RACE reads using MiXCR and keeps one entry per CDR3 protein. The sample has some 300,000 distinct CDR3 sequences; less than 9.5% are singletons. V dropped 2 bases and J dropped 4 bases, with 9 bases sitting between them. The CDR3 loop spans 14 amino acids. The germline V gene encodes CDR1 PRHDT and CDR2 FYEKMQ (reference sequence). This rearrangement joins TRBV13 to TRBJ1-3; D unclear. Sequences were derived from PBMCs, sampled approximately 40 days after the first yellow fever vaccination. This TCR was sampled from a man between 18 and 29 years old who received the YFV17D yellow fever vaccine. CDR3 protein: CASSLLPKGNTIYF. CDR3 bases: TGTGCCAGCAGCTTACTGCCAAAGGGAAACACCATATATTTT.